The 5 T cell receptor beta chains in this list originate from one sample, sequenced in a study of spatial heterogeneity in lung cancer. The time point is: blood at routine non-recurrence follow-up after resection. TCRdb used MiXCR to reprocess the 5' RACE reads, holding one entry per CDR3 protein. The data hold roughly 34,000 distinct CDR3 sequences, with 6% to 9.5% observed a single time. This specimen consisted of PBMCs, obtained at follow-up. The receptors come from a male donor with early-stage non-small cell lung cancer.

This clonotype showed up many times. The chain is built from TRBV10-3 and TRBJ1-6; D uncertain. The CDR3 sequence is 15 residues long. Germline values: CDR1 ENHRY, CDR2 SYGVKD. V was trimmed by 2 bases and J by 7 bases, leaving 12 bases between them. The DNA of the CDR3 is TGTGCCATCAGTGAGACAAAGGGCGGGAATTCACCCCTCCACTTT. It encodes CAISETKGGNSPLHF.

This clonotype was picked up many times. The chain links TRBV19 to TRBJ2-1, with D possibly TRBD2 on 6 matching bases. There are 16 residues in the CDR3. Germline V gene lookup returns CDR1 LNHDA and CDR2 SQIVND (reference sequence). V lost 4 bases and J lost 7, with 20 bases in between. For the CDR3, the DNA is TGTGCCAGTAGTAGCTCCCTTCACGGGGGTGGGAATGAGCAGTTCTTC. Amino acids: CASSSSLHGGGNEQFF.

This clonotype was detected many times. The chain recombines TRBV11-2 with TRBJ2-3; unclear D gene. The germline V gene encodes CDR1 SGHAT and CDR2 FQNNGV. The CDR3 has 13 amino acids. Trimming left V 5 bases short and J 2 bases short, with 8 bases between. The CDR3 spells CASSPPITDTQYF. The CDR3 bases are TGTGCCAGCAGCCCCCCGATCACAGATACGCAGTATTTT. The entire variable domain, with the rest obtained from reference TRBV11-2 and TRBJ2-3, is as follows: EAGVAQSPRYKIIEKRQSVAFWCNPISGHATLYWYQQILGQGPKLLIQFQNNGVVDDSQLPKDRFSAERLKGVDSTLKIQPAKLEDSAVYLCASSPPITDTQYFGPGTRLTVL.

This clonotype was recorded at least ten times. The chain joins TRBV2 to TRBJ2-3; no definite D call. The CDR3 covers 11 residues. V shed 7 bases and J shed 2 bases, with 4 bases lying between them. CDR1 and CDR2 from the germline V gene are SNHLY and FYNNEI. CDR3 coding DNA: TGTGCCAGCACCTTCACAGATACGCAGTATTTT. It yields the protein CASTFTDTQYF.

The gene calls are TRBV20-1 and TRBJ1-4; D gene unclear. Trimming removed 0 bases from V and 8 bases from J, with 10 bases in between. The germline V gene has CDR1 DFQATT and CDR2 SNEGSKA (reference sequence). This CDR3 has 13 residues. The CDR3 sequence: CSARDLRLEKLFF. CDR3 bases: TGCAGTGCTAGAGACCTTCGCTTGGAAAAACTGTTTTTT.